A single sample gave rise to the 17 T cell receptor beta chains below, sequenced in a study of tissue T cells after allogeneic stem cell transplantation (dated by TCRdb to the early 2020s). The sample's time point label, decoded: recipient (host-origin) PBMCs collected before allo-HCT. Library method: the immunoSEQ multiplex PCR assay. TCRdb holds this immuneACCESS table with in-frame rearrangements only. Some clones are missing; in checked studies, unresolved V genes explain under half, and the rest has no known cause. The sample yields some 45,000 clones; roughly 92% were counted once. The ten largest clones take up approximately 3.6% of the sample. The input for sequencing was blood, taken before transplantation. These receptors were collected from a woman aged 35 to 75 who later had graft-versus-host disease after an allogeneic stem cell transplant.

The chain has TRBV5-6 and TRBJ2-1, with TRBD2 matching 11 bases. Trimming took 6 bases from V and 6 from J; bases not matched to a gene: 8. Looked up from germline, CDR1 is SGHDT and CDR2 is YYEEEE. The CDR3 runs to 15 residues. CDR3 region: CASTQLAGVGNEQFF. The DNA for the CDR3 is TGTGCCAGCACCCAACTAGCGGGAGTTGGCAATGAGCAGTTCTTC.

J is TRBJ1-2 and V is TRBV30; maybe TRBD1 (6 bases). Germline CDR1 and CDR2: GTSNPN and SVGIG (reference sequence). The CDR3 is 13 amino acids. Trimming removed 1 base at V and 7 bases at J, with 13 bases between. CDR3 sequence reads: CAWSGAGVGGYTF. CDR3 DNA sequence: TGTGCCTGGAGTGGGGCAGGGGTAGGTGGCTACACCTTC.

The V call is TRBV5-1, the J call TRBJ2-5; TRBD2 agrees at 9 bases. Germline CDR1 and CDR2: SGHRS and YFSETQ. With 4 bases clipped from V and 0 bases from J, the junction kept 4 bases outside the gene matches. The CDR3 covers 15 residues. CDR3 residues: CASSPGTSNQETQYF. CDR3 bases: TGCGCCAGCAGCCCCGGGACTAGCAACCAAGAGACCCAGTACTTC.

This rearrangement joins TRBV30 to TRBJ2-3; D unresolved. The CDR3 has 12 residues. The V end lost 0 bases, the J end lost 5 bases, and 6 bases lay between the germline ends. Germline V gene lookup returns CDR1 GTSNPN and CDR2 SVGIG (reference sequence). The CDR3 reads CAWSVAGDTQYF. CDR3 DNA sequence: TGTGCCTGGAGTGTAGCCGGAGATACGCAGTATTTT.

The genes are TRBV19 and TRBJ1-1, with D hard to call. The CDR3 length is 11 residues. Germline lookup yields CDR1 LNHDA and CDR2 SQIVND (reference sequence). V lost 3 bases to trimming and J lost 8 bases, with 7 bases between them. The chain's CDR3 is CASSIYAEAFF. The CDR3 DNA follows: TGTGCCAGTAGTATCTATGCGGAAGCTTTCTTT. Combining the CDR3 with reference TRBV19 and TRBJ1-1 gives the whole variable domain DGGITQSPKYLFRKEGQNVTLSCEQNLNHDAMYWYRQDPGQGLRLIYYSQIVNDFQKGDIAEGYSVSREKKESFPLTVTSAQKNPTAFYLCASSIYAEAFFGQGTRLTVV.

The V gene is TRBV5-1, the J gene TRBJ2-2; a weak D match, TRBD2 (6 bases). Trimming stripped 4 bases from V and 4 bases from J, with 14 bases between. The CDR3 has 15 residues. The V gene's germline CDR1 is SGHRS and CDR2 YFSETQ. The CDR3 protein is CASSLRDSGTGELFF. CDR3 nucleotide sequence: TGCGCCAGCAGCCTCCGGGACTCCGGCACCGGGGAGCTGTTTTTT.

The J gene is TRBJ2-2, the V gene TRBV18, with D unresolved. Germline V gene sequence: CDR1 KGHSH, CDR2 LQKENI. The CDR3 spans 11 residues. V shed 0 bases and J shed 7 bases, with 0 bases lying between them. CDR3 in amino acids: CASSPPGELFF. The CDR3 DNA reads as TGTGCCAGCTCACCACCCGGGGAGCTGTTTTTT.

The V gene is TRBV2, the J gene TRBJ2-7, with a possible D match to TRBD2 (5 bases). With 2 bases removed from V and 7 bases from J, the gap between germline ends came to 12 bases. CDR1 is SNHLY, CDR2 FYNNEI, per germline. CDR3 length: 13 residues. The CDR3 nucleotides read TGTGCCAGCAGTGAATCGCGGGTACGGGAGCAGTACTTC. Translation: CASSESRVREQYF.

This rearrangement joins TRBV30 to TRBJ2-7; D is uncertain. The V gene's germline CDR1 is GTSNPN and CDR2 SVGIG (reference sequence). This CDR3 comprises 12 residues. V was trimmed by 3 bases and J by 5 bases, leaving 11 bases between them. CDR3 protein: CAWSPSANEQYF. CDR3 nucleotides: TGTGCCTGGAGCCCGAGTGCTAACGAGCAGTACTTC.

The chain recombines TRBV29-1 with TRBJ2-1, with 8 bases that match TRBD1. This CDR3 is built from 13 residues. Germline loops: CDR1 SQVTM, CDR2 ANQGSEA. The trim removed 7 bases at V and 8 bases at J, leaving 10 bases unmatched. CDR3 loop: CSETGAPLDEQFF. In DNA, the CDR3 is TGCAGCGAGACAGGGGCACCTTTGGATGAGCAGTTCTTC.

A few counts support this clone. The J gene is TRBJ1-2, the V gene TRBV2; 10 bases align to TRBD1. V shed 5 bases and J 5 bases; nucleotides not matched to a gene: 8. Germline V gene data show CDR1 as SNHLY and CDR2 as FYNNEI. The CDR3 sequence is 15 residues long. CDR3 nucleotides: TGTGCCAGCAGTTATCGACAGGGGGCTTTGTATGGCTACACCTTC. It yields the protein CASSYRQGALYGYTF. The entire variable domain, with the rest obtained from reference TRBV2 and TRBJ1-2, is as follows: EPEVTQTPSHQVTQMGQEVILRCVPISNHLYFYWYRQILGQKVEFLVSFYNNEISEKSEIFDDQFSVERPDGSNFTLKIRSTKLEDSAMYFCASSYRQGALYGYTFGSGTRLTVV.

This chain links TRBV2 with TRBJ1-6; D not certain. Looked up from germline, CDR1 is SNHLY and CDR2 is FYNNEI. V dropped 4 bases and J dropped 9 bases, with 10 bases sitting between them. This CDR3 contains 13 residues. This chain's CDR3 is CASSGETGSPLHF. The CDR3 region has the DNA TGTGCCAGCAGTGGGGAGACGGGTTCACCCCTCCACTTT.

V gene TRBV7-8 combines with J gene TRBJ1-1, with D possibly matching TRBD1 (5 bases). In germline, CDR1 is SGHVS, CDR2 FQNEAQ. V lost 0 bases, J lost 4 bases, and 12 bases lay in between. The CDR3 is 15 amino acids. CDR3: CASSLAAGRGTEAFF. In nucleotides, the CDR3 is TGTGCCAGCAGCTTAGCGGCGGGAAGGGGCACTGAAGCTTTCTTT.

CDR3 sequence (DNA): TGTGCCAGTAGTATGAGTCATGAAGCTTTCTTT. It encodes CASSMSHEAFF. The chain couples TRBV19 to TRBJ1-1; D is uncertain. Germline CDR1 is LNHDA and CDR2 is SQIVND (reference sequence). V lost 3 bases and J lost 7, with 6 bases in between. CDR3 length: 11 amino acids. Combining the CDR3 with reference TRBV19 and TRBJ1-1 gives the whole variable domain DGGITQSPKYLFRKEGQNVTLSCEQNLNHDAMYWYRQDPGQGLRLIYYSQIVNDFQKGDIAEGYSVSREKKESFPLTVTSAQKNPTAFYLCASSMSHEAFFGQGTRLTVV.

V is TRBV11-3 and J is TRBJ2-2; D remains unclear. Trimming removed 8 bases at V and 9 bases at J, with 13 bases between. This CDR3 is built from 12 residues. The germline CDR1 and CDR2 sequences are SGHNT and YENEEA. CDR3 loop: CASSNNGWELFF. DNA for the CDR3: TGTGCCAGCTCCAACAACGGGTGGGAGCTGTTTTTT.

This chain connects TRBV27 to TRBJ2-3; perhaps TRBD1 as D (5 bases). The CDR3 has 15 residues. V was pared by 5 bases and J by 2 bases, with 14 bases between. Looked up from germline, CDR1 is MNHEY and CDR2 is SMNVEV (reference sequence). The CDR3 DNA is TGTGCCAGCAGTACGGACATTCGCTACACAGATACGCAGTATTTT. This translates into CASSTDIRYTDTQYF.

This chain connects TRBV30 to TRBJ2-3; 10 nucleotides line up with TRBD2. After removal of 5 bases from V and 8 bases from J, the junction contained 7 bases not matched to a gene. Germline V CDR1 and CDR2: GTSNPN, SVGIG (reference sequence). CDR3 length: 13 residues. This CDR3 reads CAWGLAVTGTQYF. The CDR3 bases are TGTGCCTGGGGACTAGCGGTGACGGGTACGCAGTATTTT.